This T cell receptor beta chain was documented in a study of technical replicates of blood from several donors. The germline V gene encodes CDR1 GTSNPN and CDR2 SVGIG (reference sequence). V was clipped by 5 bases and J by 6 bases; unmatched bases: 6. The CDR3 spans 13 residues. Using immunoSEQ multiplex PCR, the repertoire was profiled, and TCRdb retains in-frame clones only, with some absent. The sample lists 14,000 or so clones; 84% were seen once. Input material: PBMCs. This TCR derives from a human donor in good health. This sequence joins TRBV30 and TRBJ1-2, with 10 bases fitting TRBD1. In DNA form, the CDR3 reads TGTGCCTGGGAGGGACAGGGGCCAGATGGCTACACCTTC. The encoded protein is CAWEGQGPDGYTF.